The next 32 T cell receptor beta chains were all read from a single sample in a study of lymphopenia after photon versus proton radiotherapy. The protocol was immunoSEQ multiplex PCR, while the TCRdb copy is restricted to in-frame clones and leaves out a portion. The sample shows 50,000 to 65,000 clones, 87% of them seen only once. The sample was peripheral blood, taken from a patient treated with proton-based radiotherapy. Receptor source: a man older than 75 with esophageal cancer.

The rearrangement uses TRBV6-5 and TRBJ2-5; no definite D call. The ends were cut back, 6 bases at V and 2 bases at J, with 10 bases in the middle. The length of the CDR3 is 13 residues. Germline V gene sequence: CDR1 MNHEY, CDR2 SVGAGI. The CDR3 region is CASSGRIQETQYF. The DNA for the CDR3 is TGTGCCAGCAGCGGACGCATTCAAGAGACCCAGTACTTC.

CDR3 in amino acids: CASSLMGQGHTEAFF. Here the CDR3 DNA reads TGTGCCAGCAGCTTAATGGGACAGGGTCACACTGAAGCTTTCTTT. The genes are TRBV7-6 and TRBJ1-1; 9 bases are shared with TRBD1. The CDR3 spans 15 residues. Germline loops: CDR1 SGHVS, CDR2 FNYEAQ. V shed 2 bases and J 3 bases; nucleotides not matched to a gene: 4.

This chain joins TRBV19 and TRBJ2-3; TRBD1 is a possible D gene (7 bases). Per germline, CDR1 LNHDA and CDR2 SQIVND (reference sequence). V shed 4 bases and J shed 5 bases, with 13 bases lying between them. This CDR3 has 14 residues. CDR3 coding DNA: TGTGCCAGTAGTACGGGGGACAGCGAAGATACGCAGTATTTT. Translated: CASSTGDSEDTQYF. The whole variable domain, filled in from reference TRBV19 and TRBJ2-3, reads DGGITQSPKYLFRKEGQNVTLSCEQNLNHDAMYWYRQDPGQGLRLIYYSQIVNDFQKGDIAEGYSVSREKKESFPLTVTSAQKNPTAFYLCASSTGDSEDTQYFGPGTRLTVL.

The sample holds one count of this clone. The chain uses TRBV12-2 and TRBJ1-2. TRBV12-2 is described as a pseudogene. The CDR3 runs 13 residues. CDR3 DNA sequence: TGTGCAAGTCGCTGCCGGGGGGAGGTTGGCTACACCTTC. Translation gives CASRCRGEVGYTF.

This chain joins TRBV9 and TRBJ2-5; TRBD1 agrees at 10 bases. CDR3 size: 17 residues. V was clipped by 5 bases and J by 5 bases; unmatched bases: 15. CDR1 and CDR2 (germline): SGDLS, YYNGEE. The CDR3 bases are TGTGCCAGCAGTGACTCCCCGGGACAGGGGATAGGGGAGACCCAGTACTTC. Its protein is CASSDSPGQGIGETQYF.

Only a few counts were recorded for this clone. V is TRBV9 and J is TRBJ1-2, with D possibly being TRBD1 (6 bases). CDR3 length: 15 residues. Between the trimmed V and J ends, which lost 3 bases and 3 bases, there was a span of 15 bases. CDR1 and CDR2 (germline): SGDLS, YYNGEE. The CDR3 DNA is TGTGCCAGCAGCGCGACAGGTATCGTCGACTATGGCTACACCTTC. This translates into CASSATGIVDYGYTF.

In its sample, this clone was seen a few times. The chain is built from TRBV29-1 and TRBJ1-1; D is uncertain. The ends were cut back, 3 bases at V and 6 bases at J, with 5 bases in the middle. From germline, CDR1 is SQVTM and CDR2 ANQGSEA. This CDR3 contains 10 residues. The CDR3 is CSVEFPEAFF. The CDR3 DNA reads as TGCAGCGTTGAGTTTCCTGAAGCTTTCTTT.

The CDR3 loop is CASSQASTGANYEQYF. The CDR3 DNA follows: TGCGCCAGCAGCCAAGCCTCAACAGGGGCGAACTACGAGCAGTACTTC. The V gene is TRBV4-3, the J gene TRBJ2-7; 7 nucleotides line up with TRBD1. Trimming cost V 1 base and J 3 bases; bases outside gene matches: 9. Germline V gene lookup returns CDR1 LGHNA and CDR2 YSLEER. The CDR3 runs to 16 residues.

The chain is built from TRBV5-8 and TRBJ2-3; D is undetermined. This CDR3 comprises 13 residues. Between the trimmed V and J ends, which lost 4 bases and 3 bases, there was a span of 9 bases. Germline V gives CDR1 SGHTS, CDR2 YDEGEE. The CDR3: CASSLGSTDTQYF. The CDR3 DNA reads TGTGCCAGCAGCCTCGGATCTACAGATACGCAGTATTTT.

This sequence joins TRBV7-2 and TRBJ2-7; maybe TRBD2 (5 bases). Germline V gene data show CDR1 as SGHTA and CDR2 as FQGNSA. The V and J ends lost 1 base and 10 bases respectively, with 14 bases between them. This CDR3 spans 13 amino acids. The CDR3, as DNA: TGTGCCAGCAGCTTAGGGTCAGCGGCGAAACAGTACTTC. Translating it yields CASSLGSAAKQYF.

The CDR3 DNA sequence: TGTGCCAGCTCGCGCTACAACACAGATACGCAGTATTTT. Amino acid sequence: CASSRYNTDTQYF. The chain recombines TRBV18 with TRBJ2-3; D gene ambiguous. Germline values: CDR1 KGHSH, CDR2 LQKENI. The CDR3 totals 13 residues. Trimming took off 6 bases at V and 2 bases at J, with 9 bases between the two ends. Full variable domain (outside the CDR3, taken from reference TRBV18 and TRBJ2-3): NAGVMQNPRHLVRRRGQEARLRCSPMKGHSHVYWYRQLPEEGLKFMVYLQKENIIDESGMPKERFSAEFPKEGPSILRIQQVVRGDSAAYFCASSRYNTDTQYFGPGTRLTVL.

The CDR3: CAWSVSQYGYTF. The CDR3 coding sequence is TGTGCCTGGAGTGTAAGTCAGTATGGCTACACCTTC. The chain recombines TRBV30 with TRBJ1-2; D call uncertain. CDR1 is GTSNPN and CDR2 is SVGIG in the germline V gene (reference sequence). The V end lost 0 bases, the J end lost 5 bases, and 7 bases lay between the germline ends. The CDR3 extends over 12 amino acids.

The chain uses TRBV5-1 and TRBJ2-1; a weak D match, TRBD1 (7 bases). The germline CDR1 and CDR2 sequences are SGHRS and YFSETQ. The CDR3 is 16 residues long. Trimming shortened V by 0 bases and J by 1 base, and 11 bases separated the two germline ends. Written as DNA, the CDR3 is TGCGCCAGCAGCTTGGCCCAGGGGGGTTCCTACAATGAGCAGTTCTTC. Encoded protein: CASSLAQGGSYNEQFF.

V gene TRBV12-5 combines with J gene TRBJ2-2; no definite D call. Germline V lookup: CDR1 LGHNT, CDR2 FRNRAP. The CDR3 is 16 amino acids. The V and J ends lost 0 bases and 7 bases respectively, with 15 bases between them. The CDR3 protein is CASGLVSNGGIGELFF. Written as DNA, the CDR3 is TGTGCTAGTGGTTTGGTGTCTAATGGTGGGATCGGGGAGCTGTTTTTT.

The CDR3 nucleotides are TGTGCCAGCAGGACTAGCAGGACAGGGGTAAATTCACCCCTCCACTTT. This codes for CASRTSRTGVNSPLHF. V gene TRBV2 combines with J gene TRBJ1-6, with 9 bases lining up with TRBD1. J gave up 7 bases and V 6 bases, and 10 bases lay outside the gene matches. The CDR3 sequence is 16 residues long. Germline values: CDR1 SNHLY, CDR2 FYNNEI.

V is TRBV20-1 and J is TRBJ2-7; D possibly corresponds to TRBD2 (6 bases). The germline V and J ends were trimmed by 6 bases and 7 bases, with 10 bases remaining between them. Germline-derived CDR1 and CDR2 are DFQATT and SNEGSKA (reference sequence). The CDR3 covers 10 residues. CDR3 DNA sequence: TGCAGTGCCGGGAGCCGTGAGCAGTACTTC. Translation gives CSAGSREQYF.

This chain links TRBV27 with TRBJ2-2, with D uncertain. V lost 2 bases and J 4 bases, leaving 2 bases between the germline ends. The germline V gene has CDR1 MNHEY and CDR2 SMNVEV (reference sequence). The CDR3 spans 12 residues. CDR3 in DNA: TGTGCCAGCAGTTTAGGCACCGGGGAGCTGTTTTTT. Translation: CASSLGTGELFF.

This chain joins TRBV29-1 and TRBJ2-3, with 7 bases aligning to TRBD2. Trimming took 3 bases from V and 6 from J; bases not matched to a gene: 6. This CDR3 contains 13 residues. Germline V CDR1 and CDR2: SQVTM, ANQGSEA. The CDR3 loop is CSVERGSKDTQYF. The DNA of the CDR3 is TGCAGCGTTGAGCGGGGGAGTAAGGATACGCAGTATTTT.

V usage is TRBV5-6 and J usage is TRBJ1-2; the D gene is possibly TRBD1 (6 bases). The germline V and J ends were trimmed by 4 bases and 2 bases, with 9 bases remaining between them. This CDR3 region has 13 residues. The germline gives CDR1 SGHDT, CDR2 YYEEEE. The CDR3 sequence: CASSPDRNYGYTF. Here the CDR3 DNA reads TGTGCCAGCAGCCCCGACAGGAACTATGGCTACACCTTC.

The CDR3: CASSPTGTAYNEQFF. DNA for the CDR3: TGTGCCAGCAGCCCGACCGGGACAGCCTACAATGAGCAGTTCTTC. This chain uses TRBV7-2 with TRBJ2-1, with TRBD1 identical over 7 bases. Per the germline V gene, CDR1 is SGHTA and CDR2 is FQGNSA. The V and J ends lost 5 bases and 2 bases, in that order; junction bases with no gene match: 6. This CDR3 comprises 15 residues.

The rearrangement links TRBV5-1 to TRBJ2-1; 11 bases align to TRBD2. Germline lookup yields CDR1 SGHRS and CDR2 YFSETQ. The CDR3 spans 15 residues. J was trimmed by 4 bases and V by 4 bases; bases with no gene match: 4. The CDR3 DNA sequence: TGCGCCAGCAGCGAGGGACTAGCGGATTACAATGAGCAGTTCTTC. As protein: CASSEGLADYNEQFF.

The chain uses TRBV19 and TRBJ2-5; weak D call: TRBD1 (6 bases). Germline V gene data show CDR1 as LNHDA and CDR2 as SQIVND (reference sequence). Trimming removed 3 bases at V and 3 bases at J, with 8 bases between. The CDR3 runs 13 residues. This chain's CDR3 is CASSISGEETQYF. Here the CDR3 DNA reads TGTGCCAGTAGTATTTCAGGGGAAGAGACCCAGTACTTC.

V usage is TRBV11-2 and J usage is TRBJ2-2; no reliable D call. Trimming cost V 4 bases and J 0 bases, with 9 bases left between them. CDR1 is SGHAT, CDR2 FQNNGV, per germline. This CDR3 region has 15 residues. DNA for the CDR3: TGTGCCAGCAGCTCACTGGGGACGAACACCGGGGAGCTGTTTTTT. The encoded protein is CASSSLGTNTGELFF.

This chain joins TRBV27 and TRBJ2-1, with D tentatively TRBD1 (5 bases). The CDR3 totals 14 residues. V lost 3 bases and J lost 8, with 14 bases in between. The germline CDR1 and CDR2 sequences are MNHEY and SMNVEV (reference sequence). In DNA form, the CDR3 reads TGTGCCAGCAGTTTGGTGGACAACCTTGATGAGCAGTTCTTC. This gives the protein CASSLVDNLDEQFF.

The chain couples TRBV6-6 to TRBJ1-1; 9 nucleotides line up with TRBD1. J lost 1 base, V lost 7 bases, and 7 bases had no gene match. Looked up from germline, CDR1 is MNHNY and CDR2 is SVGAGI (reference sequence). CDR3 length: 15 residues. This chain's CDR3 is CASTLPGQGNTEAFF. CDR3 DNA sequence: TGTGCCAGCACCCTCCCGGGACAGGGGAACACTGAAGCTTTCTTT.

This clone has only one observation. The chain recombines TRBV5-5 with TRBJ2-2; TRBD1 might be the D (5 bases). CDR3 length: 15 residues. V was cut by 1 base and J by 3 bases, with 10 bases left in between. CDR1 and CDR2 from the germline V gene are SGHKS and YYEKEE (reference sequence). The chain's CDR3 is CASSLSGADTGELFF. Written as DNA, the CDR3 is TGTGCCAGCAGCTTGTCTGGGGCGGACACCGGGGAGCTGTTTTTT.

The genes are TRBV9 and TRBJ2-7; 9 bases are a match to TRBD1. J lost 6 bases, V lost 4 bases, and 8 bases had no gene match. The germline V gene encodes CDR1 SGDLS and CDR2 YYNGEE. The CDR3 is 14 amino acids. Written as DNA, the CDR3 is TGTGCCAGCAGCCCCCGGACAGGGGTTGGCGAGCAGTACTTC. It codes for CASSPRTGVGEQYF.

This clone appeared a single time. Germline is not matched at one junction end, which may reflect a read error. The chain employs TRBV11-2 and TRBJ2-5; the D call may be TRBD1 or TRBD2 (5 bases each). The CDR3 contains 12 residues. Per germline, CDR1 SGHAT and CDR2 FQNNGV. The chain's CDR3 is CASRLEGETQYF. The DNA for the CDR3 is TGTGCCAGCAGGTTAGAGGGGGAGACCCAGTACTTC. The entire variable domain, with the rest obtained from reference TRBV11-2 and TRBJ2-5, is as follows: EAGVAQSPRYKIIEKRQSVAFWCNPISGHATLYWYQQILGQGPKLLIQFQNNGVVDDSQLPKDRFSAERLKGVDSTLKIQPAKLEDSAVYLCASRLEGETQYFGPGTRLLVL.

The J gene is TRBJ2-7, the V gene TRBV30, with D possibly TRBD1 on 5 matching bases. Between the trimmed V and J ends, which lost 0 bases and 8 bases, there was a span of 8 bases. Germline CDR1 is GTSNPN and CDR2 is SVGIG (reference sequence). The CDR3 is 11 amino acids. The CDR3 sequence is CAWSVKGKQYF. DNA for the CDR3: TGTGCCTGGAGTGTCAAGGGGAAGCAGTACTTC.

This chain joins TRBV14 and TRBJ1-4, with D possibly TRBD1 on 5 matching bases. With 3 bases removed from V and 10 bases from J, the gap between germline ends came to 24 bases. Per the germline V gene, CDR1 is SGHDN and CDR2 is FVKESK. This CDR3 is 17 amino acids long. In DNA form, the CDR3 reads TGTGCCAGCAGCCACCGAAGACCCGGGACCTCTCACATAAAACTGTTTTTT. Protein product: CASSHRRPGTSHIKLFF.

The genes are TRBV6-1 and TRBJ2-7; D call uncertain. The CDR3 is made up of 13 amino acids. Trimming shortened V by 4 bases and J by 0 bases, and 7 bases separated the two germline ends. Looked up from germline, CDR1 is MNHNS and CDR2 is SASEGT. CDR3 DNA sequence: TGTGCCAGCAGTGGCCCCCCCTCCTACGAGCAGTACTTC. Its translation is CASSGPPSYEQYF.

The rearrangement links TRBV5-1 to TRBJ2-5; perhaps TRBD2 as D (5 bases). CDR3 length: 13 residues. The germline V gene has CDR1 SGHRS and CDR2 YFSETQ. The V gene lost 6 bases and the J gene lost 5 bases, with 14 bases spanning the gap. Here the CDR3 DNA reads TGCGCCAGCACCCAGGACTGGTTGGAGACCCAGTACTTC. Residues: CASTQDWLETQYF.